These 24 T cell receptor beta chains share one sample of origin, sequenced in a study of blood T cell repertoires in COVID-19. Using immunoSEQ multiplex PCR, the repertoire was profiled, and TCRdb retains in-frame clones only, with some absent. There are around 160,000 clones in the sample; roughly 85% occur only once, and 8% lies in the top ten. Sequenced: peripheral blood. These receptors came from a woman aged 60-75 years with COVID-19, enrolled during active disease.

This clone was counted a few times. The CDR3 sequence is CASSTLGGINYGYTF. The CDR3, as DNA: TGTGCCAGTAGTACCTTGGGGGGGATTAACTATGGCTACACCTTC. This chain connects TRBV19 to TRBJ1-2; maybe TRBD1 (5 bases). The CDR3 has 15 residues. CDR1 and CDR2 (germline): LNHDA, SQIVND (reference sequence). Trimming left V 4 bases short and J 1 base short, with 13 bases between.

The chain is built from TRBV7-8 and TRBJ1-1; 7 nucleotides align to TRBD1. Unmatched junction bases numbered 14, after V lost 6 bases and J lost 4 bases. Germline V lookup: CDR1 SGHVS, CDR2 FQNEAQ. The CDR3 totals 16 residues. CDR3: CASRQRQGRGSTEAFF. In DNA, the CDR3 is TGTGCCAGCAGACAAAGACAGGGAAGAGGCTCCACTGAAGCTTTCTTT.

This clone was seen a handful of times. The chain couples TRBV7-2 to TRBJ1-2; a possible D gene is TRBD1 (6 bases). The CDR3 contains 14 residues. CDR1 and CDR2 (germline): SGHTA, FQGNSA. Trimming shortened V by 5 bases and J by 4 bases, and 14 bases separated the two germline ends. The CDR3 loop is CASSLTGFAYGYTF. In nucleotides, the CDR3 is TGTGCCAGCAGCCTGACAGGTTTCGCCTATGGCTACACCTTC.

The table lists this clone with a count of one. The chain recombines TRBV3-1 (or the pseudogene TRBV3-2) with TRBJ1-5; possible D gene TRBD1, 5 bases. CDR1 and CDR2 from the germline V gene are LGHDT and YNNKEL (reference sequence). V dropped 2 bases and J dropped 3 bases, with 11 bases sitting between them. The CDR3 consists of 15 residues. The CDR3 DNA reads TGTGCCAGCAGCCAAACCCTAGGGGACAATCAGCCCCAGCATTTT. It translates to CASSQTLGDNQPQHF.

The chain combines TRBV5-1 with TRBJ1-4; D might be TRBD1 (5 bases). CDR1 and CDR2 from the germline V gene are SGHRS and YFSETQ. V lost 0 bases to trimming and J lost 6 bases, with 12 bases between them. The CDR3 extends over 15 amino acids. This chain's CDR3 is CASSLVGSRDEKLFF. CDR3 DNA: TGCGCCAGCAGCTTGGTAGGTTCCAGGGATGAAAAACTGTTTTTT.

The rearrangement links TRBV6-5 to TRBJ1-3; tentatively, D is TRBD1 (6 bases). The CDR3 contains 15 residues. V gave up 7 bases and J gave up 4 bases, with 17 bases separating them. CDR1 MNHEY and CDR2 SVGAGI come from the germline V gene. The DNA of the CDR3 is TGTGCCAGCATGACAGGATCGGCGTTGGGAAACACCATATATTTT. The encoded protein is CASMTGSALGNTIYF.

The CDR3 nucleotides are TGTGCCAGCAGTCGCCTCCGGGGGGCGGATGAAAAACTGTTTTTT. Its translation: CASSRLRGADEKLFF. The chain uses TRBV3-1 (or the pseudogene TRBV3-2) and TRBJ1-4; D possibly corresponds to TRBD1 (6 bases). The CDR3 is 15 residues long. The V gene lost 6 bases and the J gene lost 6 bases, with 17 bases spanning the gap. CDR1 LGHDT and CDR2 YNNKEL come from the germline V gene (reference sequence).

This clone was found once. The rearrangement links TRBV10-3 to TRBJ1-1, with D unresolved. Germline V CDR1 and CDR2: ENHRY, SYGVKD. V lost 6 bases to trimming and J lost 1 base, with 6 bases between them. This CDR3 spans 12 amino acids. The CDR3: CAISSGNTEAFF. The CDR3, as DNA: TGTGCCATCAGCTCGGGGAACACTGAAGCTTTCTTT.

This chain uses TRBV27 with TRBJ2-7; 9 nucleotides agree with TRBD2. This CDR3 is 14 amino acids long. V was pared by 6 bases and J by 3 bases, with 6 bases of the junction left unmatched. Per germline, CDR1 MNHEY and CDR2 SMNVEV (reference sequence). The CDR3 is CASSKQRGDYEQYF. The CDR3 region has the DNA TGTGCCAGCAGCAAACAGCGGGGGGACTACGAGCAGTACTTC.

The chain employs TRBV2 and TRBJ1-2; a possible D gene is TRBD1 (6 bases). Germline V gene data show CDR1 as SNHLY and CDR2 as FYNNEI. The CDR3 totals 14 residues. V was cut by 6 bases and J by 3 bases, with 14 bases left in between. The CDR3 DNA sequence: TGTGCCAGCAGCGCGAGACAGGATCACTATGGCTACACCTTC. The encoded protein is CASSARQDHYGYTF.

The chain links TRBV24-1 to TRBJ2-1; the D is unclear. Trimming cost V 5 bases and J 6 bases, with 7 bases left between them. The CDR3 is 12 residues long. Germline CDR1 and CDR2: KGHDR and SFDVKD. CDR3 sequence (DNA): TGTGCCACCAGTGGCTTCAGCAATGAGCAGTTCTTC. This translates into CATSGFSNEQFF.

The chain recombines TRBV7-3 with TRBJ1-4, with D hard to call. The CDR3 runs to 13 residues. V lost 4 bases and J 7 bases, leaving 10 bases between the germline ends. Germline values: CDR1 SGHTA, CDR2 FQGTGA. As DNA, the CDR3 is TGTGCCAGCAGCTCAAATCGGGGTGAAAAACTGTTTTTT. It yields the protein CASSSNRGEKLFF. The variable domain in full, completed from reference TRBV7-3 and TRBJ1-4, reads GAGVSQTPSNKVTEKGKYVELRCDPISGHTALYWYRQSLGQGPEFLIYFQGTGAADDSGLPNDRFFAVRPEGSVSTLKIQRTERGDSAVYLCASSSNRGEKLFFGSGTQLSVL.

The chain uses TRBV19 and TRBJ1-2; possibly TRBD1 for D (6 bases). Deletions cut 5 bases from V and 8 bases from J, with 15 bases between. The CDR3 runs 13 residues. Germline V CDR1 and CDR2: LNHDA, SQIVND (reference sequence). CDR3 sequence reads: CASSPSGGRGYTF. CDR3 DNA: TGTGCCAGTAGTCCCTCGGGGGGCCGAGGCTACACCTTC.

V usage is TRBV4-1 and J usage is TRBJ2-1; 9 bases are a match to TRBD2. Germline V gives CDR1 MGHRA, CDR2 YSYEKL. With V trimmed by 5 bases and J by 1 base, 9 bases remained unmatched. The CDR3 is made up of 17 amino acids. The CDR3 reads CASSTLPSGVSYNEQFF. CDR3 in DNA: TGCGCCAGCAGCACTCTCCCTAGCGGGGTATCCTACAATGAGCAGTTCTTC.

In its sample, this clone was seen once. The gene calls are TRBV19 and TRBJ2-2; 8 bases agree with TRBD1. This CDR3 is built from 14 residues. Germline V gene lookup returns CDR1 LNHDA and CDR2 SQIVND (reference sequence). The trim removed 10 bases at V and 6 bases at J, leaving 10 bases unmatched. In DNA form, the CDR3 reads TGTGCCACGGGCGACAGGGGAGAAGCCGGGGAGCTGTTTTTT. Encoded protein: CATGDRGEAGELFF.

This sequence joins TRBV5-4 and TRBJ1-2; D possibly corresponds to TRBD1 (6 bases). The V gene lost 2 bases and the J gene lost 7 bases, with 15 bases spanning the gap. Per the germline V gene, CDR1 is SGHNT and CDR2 is YYREEE (reference sequence). The CDR3 runs 14 residues. CDR3 bases: TGTGCCAGCAGCTTTAACAGGGTCGAGGGTGGCTACACCTTC. This sequence encodes CASSFNRVEGGYTF.

CDR3 protein: CASSTRDRGPGELFF. CDR3 DNA sequence: TGTGCCAGCAGCACCCGGGACAGGGGGCCAGGGGAGCTGTTTTTT. J is TRBJ2-2 and V is TRBV6-5, with 12 bases aligning to TRBD1. Germline V gives CDR1 MNHEY, CDR2 SVGAGI. This CDR3 spans 15 amino acids. The junction had 7 bases not matched to a gene; V was cut back by 6 bases and J by 8 bases.

The chain recombines TRBV27 with TRBJ2-5; 10 bases are a match to TRBD2. After removal of 5 bases from V and 5 bases from J, the junction contained 8 bases not matched to a gene. There are 15 residues in the CDR3. The germline gives CDR1 MNHEY, CDR2 SMNVEV (reference sequence). DNA for the CDR3: TGTGCCAGCAGTACACTAGCGGGGAGAACCGAGACCCAGTACTTC. Translation gives CASSTLAGRTETQYF.

V gene TRBV7-2 combines with J gene TRBJ2-1; the D gene is possibly TRBD2 (5 bases). The CDR3 covers 14 residues. Germline V gene data show CDR1 as SGHTA and CDR2 as FQGNSA. The germline V and J ends were trimmed by 1 base and 15 bases, with 19 bases remaining between them. The CDR3 is CASSLELVLSERFF. The CDR3 DNA sequence: TGTGCCAGCAGCTTAGAACTAGTTTTGTCGGAACGGTTCTTC.

V usage is TRBV5-6 and J usage is TRBJ1-2; no definite D call. The CDR3 is made up of 12 amino acids. Germline V gene sequence: CDR1 SGHDT, CDR2 YYEEEE. Trimming left V 2 bases short and J 1 base short, with 3 bases between. Here the CDR3 reads CASSFHNYGYTF. The CDR3 nucleotides are TGTGCCAGCAGCTTTCATAACTATGGCTACACCTTC.

V is TRBV5-6 and J is TRBJ2-5; D might be TRBD1 (8 bases). The V end was cut by 0 bases, the J end by 5 bases, with 20 bases between. CDR1 is SGHDT and CDR2 is YYEEEE in the germline V gene. The CDR3 totals 17 residues. The CDR3 here is CASSLVGGTGGGETQYF. Written as DNA, the CDR3 is TGTGCCAGCAGCTTGGTGGGGGGGACAGGCGGTGGGGAGACCCAGTACTTC.

The chain has TRBV27 and TRBJ2-3, with D possibly TRBD1 on 5 matching bases. The germline gives CDR1 MNHEY, CDR2 SMNVEV (reference sequence). The germline V and J ends were trimmed by 0 bases and 4 bases, with 11 bases remaining between them. The CDR3 contains 15 residues. The CDR3 loop reads CASSLSQGRADTQYF. In DNA form, the CDR3 reads TGTGCCAGCAGTTTATCGCAGGGTAGGGCAGATACGCAGTATTTT.

This clone was recorded once. The V gene is TRBV18, the J gene TRBJ1-2; 12 bases map to TRBD1. The CDR3 has 17 amino acids. Trimming at V came to 6 bases and at J to 7 bases, leaving 15 bases not matched to a gene. Germline V gene lookup returns CDR1 KGHSH and CDR2 LQKENI. CDR3: CASSPTIPGQGAFGYTF. The CDR3 DNA is TGTGCCAGCTCGCCAACAATTCCGGGACAGGGGGCTTTTGGCTACACCTTC.

The chain is built from TRBV19 and TRBJ2-1; D is possibly TRBD1 (6 bases). CDR1 is LNHDA and CDR2 is SQIVND in the germline V gene (reference sequence). V was shortened by 6 bases and J by 4 bases, with 7 bases between the two germline ends. There are 12 residues in the CDR3. The CDR3 is CASRDSYNEQFF. In nucleotides, the CDR3 is TGTGCCAGTAGGGACAGTTACAATGAGCAGTTCTTC. The full variable domain, rest sourced from reference TRBV19 and TRBJ2-1, is DGGITQSPKYLFRKEGQNVTLSCEQNLNHDAMYWYRQDPGQGLRLIYYSQIVNDFQKGDIAEGYSVSREKKESFPLTVTSAQKNPTAFYLCASRDSYNEQFFGPGTRLTVL.